A single count supports the clone carrying this T cell receptor beta chain. Produced via immunoSEQ multiplex PCR; TCRdb's table is partial and in-frame only. Altogether 35,000 to 55,000 clones are present, 90% being singletons, with the ten largest covering about 0.75%. This entry belongs to a study of T cell changes during pregnancy in multiple sclerosis. Germline V gives CDR1 SGHKS, CDR2 YYEKEE (reference sequence). The CDR3 runs to 17 residues. V dropped 2 bases and J dropped 4; count of bases not matched to a gene: 10. V usage is TRBV5-5 and J usage is TRBJ1-2; 11 positions agree with TRBD1. The material was CD4+ T cells from peripheral blood mononuclear cells, obtained before pregnancy. The source is a female donor with multiple sclerosis, enrolled in a pregnancy study. For the CDR3, the DNA is TGTGCCAGCAGCTTTGGTCGTAGGACAGGGGGCGGCTATGGCTACACCTTC. Protein: CASSFGRRTGGGYGYTF. Looking up the rest from reference TRBV5-5 and TRBJ1-2 gives the full variable domain: DAGVTQSPTHLIKTRGQQVTLRCSPISGHKSVSWYQQVLGQGPQFIFQYYEKEERGRGNFPDRFSARQFPNYSSELNVNALLLGDSALYLCASSFGRRTGGGYGYTFGSGTRLTVV.